Shown below are 31 T cell receptor beta chains from a single sample sequenced in a study of tumor-infiltrating lymphocytes in primary liver carcinoma. Starting material for RNA and DNA co-extraction consisted of 20-30 mg of unsorted bulk tissue. cDNA specific to TCR beta was made from 500 ng of total RNA, with a constant-region primer employed for priming. Nested multiplex PCR, run for three rounds with slightly modified ARM-PCR, yielded TCR beta libraries. A C-beta reverse primer was combined with TRBV1-TRBV30 forward primers in the first two PCR rounds, and each round had 10 cycles. TCRdb reprocessed the multiplex PCR reads via MiXCR and lists one record per CDR3 protein. The profile shows about 48,000 distinct CDR3 sequences, 70% to 85% of them singletons. The material sequenced was liver tumor tissue from sampling region 3. Documented subset: tumor region T3, left-lateral pole. Receptors were obtained from a man between 40 and 49 years old with primary liver carcinoma and hepatitis B virus infection.

With regard to this clonotype: One junction end disagrees with the germline gene, perhaps due to a read error. V and J are TRBV11-1 and TRBJ2-1; unclear D gene. Germline V lookup: CDR1 SGHAT, CDR2 FQDESV (reference sequence). This CDR3 has 13 amino acids. The CDR3 protein is CAGSYLGYNEQFF. The CDR3 DNA is TGTGCCGGCAGCTATCTGGGCTACAATGAGCAATTCTTC.

A word on this clonotype: At one boundary the junction diverges from the germline segment, which might be a read error. The chain couples TRBV11-2 to TRBJ2-7, with D hard to call. Per the germline V gene, CDR1 is SGHAT and CDR2 is FQNNGV. The CDR3 consists of 14 residues. The CDR3 DNA follows: TGTGCCAGCAGCTTAGTACCCTTCTCCTACGTGCAGTACTTC. It is translated as CASSLVPFSYVQYF.

V gene TRBV4-1 combines with J gene TRBJ2-7, with 8 bases aligning to TRBD2. The germline V gene has CDR1 MGHRA and CDR2 YSYEKL. The CDR3 length is 17 residues. The ends lost 7 bases at V and 2 bases at J; junction bases unmatched: 16. CDR3 in DNA: TGCGCCAGCACCCTCACTAGCGGTTACTTTTTCACCTACGAGCAGTACTTC. It is translated as CASTLTSGYFFTYEQYF.

The chain joins TRBV6-5 to TRBJ2-1, with D uncertain. V lost 9 bases to trimming and J lost 15 bases, with 27 bases between them. Germline-derived CDR1 and CDR2 are MNHEY and SVGAGI. This CDR3 contains 14 residues. In nucleotides, the CDR3 is TGTGCCAGTAGTCCCTTTCCAGAAGGTCCAATTGGGTTCTTC. The encoded protein is CASSPFPEGPIGFF.

About this clonotype itself: As the CDR3 is not closed by the conserved phenylalanine or tryptophan, this likely results from a read error. This sequence joins TRBV29-1 and TRBJ1-2, with D possibly TRBD1 on 5 matching bases. The germline V gene has CDR1 SQVTM and CDR2 ANQGSEA. This CDR3 spans 12 amino acids. The DNA for the CDR3 is TGCATCGTTGCCCAGACAGTAGATGGCTACACCCTA. This gives the protein CIVAQTVDGYTL.

Comment on this clonotype: The junction shows a germline mismatch at one end, possibly a read error. The chain combines TRBV4-2 with TRBJ2-1; D possibly corresponds to TRBD1 (6 bases). From germline, CDR1 is LGHNA and CDR2 YNFKEQ. The CDR3 contains 16 residues. As DNA, the CDR3 is TGTGCCAGCAGCATCGGGCTTGGGGGCCCCTATGATGAGCTGTTCTTC. Translated: CASSIGLGGPYDELFF.

Comments on this clonotype: A read error may explain this, as a much larger clone is one base away. The rearrangement uses TRBV19 and TRBJ2-1; TRBD2 might be the D (6 bases). Germline V gene lookup returns CDR1 LNHDA and CDR2 SQIVND (reference sequence). Trimming removed 5 bases at V and 4 bases at J, with 9 bases between. This CDR3 has 13 residues. The CDR3: CASSSRGYNEQFF. In nucleotides, the CDR3 is TGTGCCAGTAGTTCCCGGGGGTACAATGAGCAGTTCTTC.

The chain recombines TRBV2 with TRBJ2-7, with 11 bases aligning to TRBD1. Germline V gene lookup returns CDR1 SNHLY and CDR2 FYNNEI. The CDR3 is 14 amino acids. Germline trimming cut 8 bases from V and 0 bases from J; bases unmatched to any gene: 3. CDR3 sequence reads: CASGQGAISYEQYF. The CDR3 DNA follows: TGTGCCAGCGGACAGGGGGCGATCTCCTACGAGCAGTACTTC.

Details on this clonotype: Being one base from a much bigger clone, this may be a read error. The genes are TRBV5-1 and TRBJ1-4, with 8 bases matching TRBD1. V lost 7 bases to trimming and J lost 2 bases; unmatched junction nucleotides: 7. The germline V gene encodes CDR1 SGHRS and CDR2 YFSETQ. The CDR3 is 15 residues long. The CDR3 region is CASGSTGGTNEKLFF. In DNA, the CDR3 is TGCGCCAGCGGCTCAACAGGGGGGACTAATGAAAAACTGTTTTTT.

This clonotype was detected a few times. It may be a read error: a sequence one base away is much more abundant. The genes are TRBV10-3 and TRBJ2-7; the match to TRBD2 covers 10 bases. The germline gives CDR1 ENHRY, CDR2 SYGVKD. The CDR3 consists of 15 residues. CDR3 loop: CAISTTSGESYEQCF. The CDR3 coding sequence is TGTGCCATCAGTACTACTAGCGGGGAAAGCTACGAGCAGTGCTTC.

This clonotype was seen a single time. An end of the junction does not agree with germline; a read error may underlie this. This chain joins TRBV24-1 and TRBJ2-3; possibly TRBD2 for D (5 bases). CDR3 length equals 13 residues. Germline V CDR1 and CDR2: KGHDR, SFDVKD. As DNA, the CDR3 is TGTACCACCAGCGGTAGGGAGCTGTCTACGCAGTATTTT. Its protein product is CTTSGRELSTQYF.

This clonotype was seen more than once but under ten times. The J gene is TRBJ2-7, the V gene TRBV7-9; 9 bases fit TRBD2. Germline V gene data show CDR1 as SEHNR and CDR2 as FQNEAQ (reference sequence). The CDR3 contains 13 residues. The CDR3 DNA reads as TGTACTAGCAGCATGGGGACTAGCTCAGGGCAGTACTTC. This encodes CTSSMGTSSGQYF.

Points on this clonotype: Mismatch with germline at one junction end may stem from a read error. The chain recombines TRBV7-9 with TRBJ2-1; TRBD2 aligns across 11 bases. CDR3 length: 17 amino acids. Per germline, CDR1 SEHNR and CDR2 FQNEAQ (reference sequence). Here the CDR3 reads CASSRPTSGTPYNKQFF. The CDR3 nucleotides read TGTGCCAGCAGCAGGCCGACTAGCGGGACACCGTACAATAAGCAGTTCTTC.

As regards this clonotype: Relative to the germline gene, one junction end is altered; a read error may explain this. This chain links TRBV11-2 with TRBJ2-2, with a tentative D call TRBD2 (5 bases). The CDR3 spans 16 residues. Germline CDR1 and CDR2: SGHAT and FQNNGV. CDR3 amino acids: CVSSLVALEGTGELFF. The CDR3 nucleotides are TGTGTCAGCAGCTTAGTGGCGCTAGAGGGTACCGGGGAGCTGTTCTTT.

This clonotype has just one count. The CDR3 here is CASSQEPGEQYF. Here the CDR3 DNA reads TGTGCCAGCAGTCAGGAGCCTGGCGAACAGTACTTC. V gene TRBV6-5 combines with J gene TRBJ2-7; D call uncertain. Trimming pared 5 bases from V and 10 bases from J, leaving 15 bases between. Germline V gene lookup returns CDR1 MNHEY and CDR2 SVGAGI. CDR3 length: 12 amino acids.

Remarks on this clonotype: Mismatch with germline at one junction end may stem from a read error. J is TRBJ2-5 and V is TRBV29-1, with 8 positions matching TRBD2. This CDR3 has 13 amino acids. Germline-derived CDR1 and CDR2 are SQVTM and ANQGSEA. The CDR3 sequence is CSAFSGNQESQDF. Here the CDR3 DNA reads TGCAGTGCTTTTAGCGGGAACCAAGAGAGCCAGGACTTC.

Details on this clonotype: One end of the junction fails to match germline, which may point to a read error. The chain is built from TRBV6-5 and TRBJ1-6; no firm D call. Germline-derived CDR1 and CDR2 are MNHEY and SVGAGI. The CDR3 has 13 residues. CDR3 amino acids: CASSHEDDSSLHF. As DNA, the CDR3 is TGTGCCAGCAGCCACGAGGATGATTCATCCCTCCACTTT.

The rearrangement joins TRBV29-1 to TRBJ2-4; weak D call: TRBD2 (6 bases). This CDR3 is 11 amino acids long. Germline CDR1 reads SQVTM; CDR2 reads ANQGSEA. Trimming removed 8 bases at V and 16 bases at J, with 21 bases between. The CDR3 protein is CSIDVEGQAYF. The CDR3 DNA reads TGCAGCATCGACGTGGAGGGCCAGGCATACTTC.

This clonotype was detected only a few times. This clone may be a read error of a much larger clone one base away. CDR3 loop: CAGSSYQGTFYEQYF. The DNA of the CDR3 is TGTGCCGGCAGCTCCTATCAGGGGACCTTCTACGAGCAGTACTTC. The V gene is TRBV7-9, the J gene TRBJ2-7; D may be TRBD1 (6 bases). The CDR3 spans 15 residues. CDR1 and CDR2 from the germline V gene are SEHNR and FQNEAQ (reference sequence).

About this clonotype itself: The conserved phenylalanine or tryptophan normally closing the CDR3 is absent here, so this likely arose from a read error. The J gene is TRBJ1-1, the V gene TRBV5-6, with 7 bases fitting TRBD1. CDR1 SGHDT and CDR2 YYEEEE come from the germline V gene. V shed 4 bases and J 6 bases; nucleotides not matched to a gene: 12. The CDR3 spans 15 residues. CDR3 coding DNA: TGTGCCAGCAGCCCCCAGGGGGGCCTCAACGCTGAAGCTTTCTCT. Its protein product is CASSPQGGLNAEAFS.

Remarks on this clonotype: One junction end disagrees with the germline gene, perhaps due to a read error. The gene calls are TRBV12-3 or TRBV12-4 and TRBJ2-1, with 7 bases lining up with TRBD1. The CDR3 runs to 15 residues. CDR3 sequence (DNA): TGTGCTAGCAGCCACACCGGGACAGATGACAATGAGCAGTTCTTC. Translation gives CASSHTGTDDNEQFF.

As for this clonotype: Germline is not matched at one junction end, which may reflect a read error. V gene TRBV11-1 combines with J gene TRBJ2-1; 14 bases line up with TRBD2. The CDR3 has 17 amino acids. The germline V gene has CDR1 SGHAT and CDR2 FQDESV (reference sequence). The CDR3 nucleotides read TGTGCCTGCAGCCTGGGACTAGCGGGAGAAGCTGACTATGAGCAGTTCTTC. This gives the protein CACSLGLAGEADYEQFF.

This clonotype was seen once. No conserved phenylalanine or tryptophan is present at the end of the CDR3, so a read error is the likely explanation. The chain combines TRBV29-1 with TRBJ1-1; the D gene is possibly TRBD1 (5 bases). The CDR3 is made up of 13 amino acids. Per the germline V gene, CDR1 is SQVTM and CDR2 is ANQGSEA. The V gene lost 5 bases and the J gene lost 0 bases, with 10 bases spanning the gap. Here the CDR3 reads CSVRQSLNTEAFS. CDR3 DNA sequence: TGCAGCGTTCGACAGTCCCTGAACACTGAAGCTTTCTCT.

Regarding this clonotype: A read error may explain this, as a much larger clone is one base away. The chain is built from TRBV11-1 and TRBJ2-7, with a tentative D call TRBD2 (6 bases). The CDR3 sequence is 15 residues long. Germline V gives CDR1 SGHAT, CDR2 FQDESV (reference sequence). CDR3 coding DNA: TGTGCCAGCAGCTCATCCCGGGACTCCTCCAACGAGCAGTACTTC. It codes for CASSSSRDSSNEQYF.

As regards this clonotype: Relative to the germline gene, one junction end is altered; a read error may explain this. The chain is built from TRBV10-3 and TRBJ2-7; 7 bases line up with TRBD2. The V gene's germline CDR1 is ENHRY and CDR2 SYGVKD. CDR3 length: 15 residues. The CDR3 loop is CAINDPPGLDYEQYF. DNA of the CDR3: TGTGCCATCAATGACCCCCCAGGACTAGACTACGAGCAATACTTC.

This chain links TRBV6-5 with TRBJ2-3; D remains ambiguous. V was cut by 8 bases and J by 3 bases, with 18 bases left in between. Germline V lookup: CDR1 MNHEY, CDR2 SVGAGI. CDR3 length: 15 residues. The CDR3, as DNA: TGTGCCAGCGGCCAAGTAGGTTTTTGGACAGATACGCAGTATTTT. It encodes CASGQVGFWTDTQYF.

Note on this clonotype: A much larger clone differs by one base, so this may be a read error. V is TRBV5-1 and J is TRBJ1-4, with D maybe TRBD1 (5 bases). V lost 5 bases and J lost 0, with 8 bases in between. This CDR3 has 14 amino acids. CDR1 SGHRS and CDR2 YFSETQ come from the germline V gene. The CDR3 DNA follows: TGCGCCAGCAGTATAGGGGCAACTAATGAAAAACTGTTTTTT. Amino acids: CASSIGATNEKLFF. The whole variable domain, filled in from reference TRBV5-1 and TRBJ1-4, reads KAGVTQTPRYLIKTRGQQVTLSCSPISGHRSVSWYQQTPGQGLQFLFEYFSETQRNKGNFPGRFSGRQFSNSRSEMNVSTLELGDSALYLCASSIGATNEKLFFGSGTQLSVL.

This chain connects TRBV6-1 to TRBJ2-1; D gene unclear. V lost 4 bases and J 8 bases, leaving 12 bases between the germline ends. The CDR3 covers 13 residues. The germline gives CDR1 MNHNS, CDR2 SASEGT. The CDR3 DNA reads TGTGCCAGCAGTGTAGTGAGAGTCGATGAGCAGTTCTTC. The encoded protein is CASSVVRVDEQFF.

For this clonotype: At one end, the junction sequence differs from germline, possibly due to a read error. V and J are TRBV12-3 or TRBV12-4 and TRBJ2-7, with a tentative D call TRBD1 (5 bases). CDR3 length: 13 amino acids. The CDR3 region has the DNA TGTGCCAGCTTTGCAGGGTCAGGGTACGAGCAGTATTTC. This translates into CASFAGSGYEQYF.

As regards this clonotype: The junction does not match germline at one end; this may be a read error. V and J are TRBV6-5 and TRBJ2-1; the D gene is possibly TRBD2 (6 bases). The CDR3 is 14 amino acids. Germline V gene sequence: CDR1 MNHEY, CDR2 SVGAGI. CDR3 amino acids: CDSYELEGIGEQFF. For the CDR3, the DNA is TGTGATAGCTATGAGCTGGAGGGTATAGGTGAGCAGTTCTTT.

Remarks on this clonotype: The junction does not match germline at one end; this may be a read error. V gene TRBV6-5 combines with J gene TRBJ1-1; D is unclear. From germline, CDR1 is MNHEY and CDR2 SVGAGI. CDR3 length: 14 amino acids. The DNA of the CDR3 is TGTGTCAGCAGTATCGACGATTCGAATACTGAAGCTTTCTTC. Translating it yields CVSSIDDSNTEAFF.